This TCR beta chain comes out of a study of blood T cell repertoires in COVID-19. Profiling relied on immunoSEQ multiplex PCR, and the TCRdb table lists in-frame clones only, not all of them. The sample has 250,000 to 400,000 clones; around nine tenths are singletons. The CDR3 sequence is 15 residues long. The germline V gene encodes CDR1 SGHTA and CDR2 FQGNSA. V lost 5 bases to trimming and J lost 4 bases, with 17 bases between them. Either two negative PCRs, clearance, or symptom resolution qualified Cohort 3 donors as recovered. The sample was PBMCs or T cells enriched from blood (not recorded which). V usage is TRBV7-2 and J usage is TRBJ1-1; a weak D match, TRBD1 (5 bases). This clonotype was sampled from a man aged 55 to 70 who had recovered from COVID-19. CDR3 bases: TGTGCCAGCAGCCAAACCTCAGGGTCGGCCACTGAAGCTTTCTTT. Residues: CASSQTSGSATEAFF.